The T cell receptor beta chain described here comes from a study of T cell clonality in common variable immunodeficiency. This clone was counted at least ten times. With the read ending 3 residues before the CDR3 end, the germline J gene is used to fill in that end. Donors gave roughly 4.5 to 8.5 ml heparinized peripheral whole blood. Sequenced by immunoSEQ multiplex PCR; TCRdb stores in-frame clones only, minus some. Captured here are about 52,000 clones, none seen once; the top ten comprise 1.8%. V trimming: 3 bases; J trimming: 2 bases; junction bases outside the gene matches: 1. The germline V gene has CDR1 SGHDT and CDR2 YYEEEE. This CDR3 comprises 13 residues.

This clonotype originated in a person between 18 and 75 years old in good health. The source material was peripheral blood mononuclear cells. The V and J genes are TRBV5-6 and TRBJ2-5; 7 nucleotides line up with TRBD1. CDR3 residues: CASSWDRQETQYF. CDR3 DNA (partial): TGTGCCAGCAGCTGGGACAGACAAGAGACC.